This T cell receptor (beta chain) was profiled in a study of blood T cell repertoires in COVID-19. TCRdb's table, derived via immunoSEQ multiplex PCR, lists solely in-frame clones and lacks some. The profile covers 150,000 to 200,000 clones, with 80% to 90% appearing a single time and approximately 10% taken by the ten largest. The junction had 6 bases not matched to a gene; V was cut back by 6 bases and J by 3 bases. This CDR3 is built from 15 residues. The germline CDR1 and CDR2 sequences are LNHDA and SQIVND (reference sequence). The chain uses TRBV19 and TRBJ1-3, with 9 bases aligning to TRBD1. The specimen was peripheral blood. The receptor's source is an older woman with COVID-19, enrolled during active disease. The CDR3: CASRNRGQGGNTIYF. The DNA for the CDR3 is TGTGCCAGTAGGAACAGGGGGCAAGGTGGAAACACCATATATTTT. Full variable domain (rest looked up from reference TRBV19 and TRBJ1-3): DGGITQSPKYLFRKEGQNVTLSCEQNLNHDAMYWYRQDPGQGLRLIYYSQIVNDFQKGDIAEGYSVSREKKESFPLTVTSAQKNPTAFYLCASRNRGQGGNTIYFGEGSWLTVV.